The rows below give T cell receptor beta chains drawn from one sample of a study of blood T cell repertoires in COVID-19. Sequencing was performed with immunoSEQ multiplex PCR; in TCRdb, only in-frame clones are kept and a portion is missing. The sample has 25,000 to 30,000 clones, more than 90% seen once. Sequencing was carried out using peripheral blood. All receptors derive from a man in his 70s with active or convalescent COVID-19. CDR3s include the opening cysteine and the closing phenylalanine or tryptophan. D genes are given only for firm matches. Not every row has a clone size; where given, it reads once, few, many or a size class.

>-|TRBJ2-5|16|TRBV9|-
CASSVGASVEGETQYF
>-|TRBJ1-6|14|TRBV9|-
CASSAGEGSSPLHF
>-|TRBJ1-3|14|TRBV28|-
CASSSGLTGNTIYF
>-|TRBJ1-2|14|TRBV6-5|-
CASSNSGAGYGYTF
>TRBD2|TRBJ2-3|13|TRBV3-1/TRBV3-2|-
CASHGLAEDTQYF
>TRBD1|TRBJ1-2|15|TRBV15|-
CATSRPGTGDYGYTF
>-|TRBJ2-1|14|TRBV2|-
CASMRDFSYNEQFF
>-|TRBJ1-2|11|TRBV12-3/TRBV12-4|-
CASSPSYGYTF
>TRBD2|TRBJ2-1|17|TRBV4-1|few
CASSQARLAFGLGEQFF
>-|TRBJ1-6|17|TRBV4-1|-
CASSLPLPRGLNSPLHF
>TRBD1|TRBJ1-2|17|TRBV7-9|-
CASSLNPGQLSNYGYTF
>-|TRBJ2-1|15|TRBV15|-
CATSDRDKTLNEQFF
>TRBD1|TRBJ1-5|16|TRBV27|few
CASSHRGPGSNQPQHF
>-|TRBJ1-1|14|TRBV7-9|-
CASSLSQAGTEAFF
>TRBD2|TRBJ2-7|16|TRBV7-2|-
CASSLAAGGIFNEQYF
>-|TRBJ1-2|12|TRBV12-3/TRBV12-4|once
CASSLGHSGYTF
>-|TRBJ1-5|17|TRBV2|-
CASSEIYRATSNQPQHF
>TRBD2|TRBJ2-2|14|TRBV2|-
CAGSTSGSSGELFF
>-|TRBJ2-7|12|TRBV3-1/TRBV3-2|-
CASSPGSYEQYF
>-|TRBJ1-3|16|TRBV19|-
CASISLTGPIGNTIYF
>-|TRBJ2-1|14|TRBV3-1/TRBV3-2|-
CASSQSEGWGEQFF
>-|TRBJ1-5|19|TRBV21-1|-
CASSKKVGTASYSNQPQHF
>-|TRBJ2-5|14|TRBV5-6|-
CASSDSRGEGTQYF
>-|TRBJ2-5|15|TRBV2|-
CASSRTSTAPETQYF
>TRBD1|TRBJ1-5|14|TRBV9|-
CASSAGTGHQPQHF
>-|TRBJ1-5|12|TRBV5-8|-
CASSFEGQPQHF
>-|TRBJ1-1|15|TRBV28|-
CASSPHGGGGTEAFF
>TRBD2|TRBJ2-5|12|TRBV9|-
CARGLAEETQYF
>-|TRBJ1-1|14|TRBV15|-
CATSRDSGITEAFF
>-|TRBJ1-5|12|TRBV30|-
CAWSVSGQPQHF
>TRBD2|TRBJ2-7|16|TRBV5-1|-
CASSLVPSGGTYEQYF
>-|TRBJ1-5|18|TRBV23-1|-
CASTSPRTREFSNQPQHF
>TRBD2|TRBJ2-1|16|TRBV4-3|-
CASSQAPSGGANEQFF
>-|TRBJ1-3|14|TRBV7-2|-
CASSLDRTGNTIYF
>-|TRBJ2-2|13|TRBV21-1|-
CASGTKNTGELFF
>-|TRBJ1-1|13|TRBV11-2|-
CASSFARGTEAFF
>TRBD2|TRBJ2-5|14|TRBV19|-
CASGLAGGGETQYF
>-|TRBJ1-4|14|TRBV6-5|-
CAVSGGGTYEKLFF
>TRBD1|TRBJ2-7|14|TRBV7-9|once
CASSLGTGFYEQYF
>-|TRBJ2-5|15|TRBV19|-
CASSIDLGAKETQYF
>TRBD1|TRBJ1-1|14|TRBV6-2/TRBV6-3|-
CASSLTTGFAEAFF
>-|TRBJ1-5|14|TRBV7-2|-
CASSLKGGNQPQHF
>TRBD1|TRBJ2-3|14|TRBV11-2|-
CASSWTGATDTQYF